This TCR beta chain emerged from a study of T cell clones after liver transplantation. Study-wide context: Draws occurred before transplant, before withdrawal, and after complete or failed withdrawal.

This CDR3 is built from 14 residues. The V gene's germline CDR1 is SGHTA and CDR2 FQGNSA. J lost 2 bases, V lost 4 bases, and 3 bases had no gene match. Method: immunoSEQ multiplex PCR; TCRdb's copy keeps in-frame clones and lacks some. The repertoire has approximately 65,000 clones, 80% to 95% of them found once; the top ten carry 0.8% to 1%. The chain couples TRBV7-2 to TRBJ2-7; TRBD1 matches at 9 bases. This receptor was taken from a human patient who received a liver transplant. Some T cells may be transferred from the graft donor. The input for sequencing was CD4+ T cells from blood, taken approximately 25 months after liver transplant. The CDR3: CASSSDRGPYEQYF. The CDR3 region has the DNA TGTGCCAGCAGCTCGGACAGGGGACCCTACGAGCAGTACTTC. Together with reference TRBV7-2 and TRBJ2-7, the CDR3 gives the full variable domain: GAGVSQSPSNKVTEKGKDVELRCDPISGHTALYWYRQSLGQGLEFLIYFQGNSAPDKSGLPSDRFSAERTGGSVSTLTIQRTQQEDSAVYLCASSSDRGPYEQYFGPGTRLTVT.